The T cell receptor (beta chain) described here comes from a study of blood T cell repertoires in COVID-19. This CDR3 comprises 14 residues. CDR1 is LNHNV and CDR2 is YYDKDF in the germline V gene (reference sequence). Germline trimming cut 0 bases from V and 3 bases from J; bases unmatched to any gene: 1. Generated by immunoSEQ multiplex PCR, the TCRdb table keeps only in-frame clones and is missing some. The sample includes some 170,000 clones, around 80% seen only once; the top ten take roughly 19%. Input material: peripheral blood. This sequence originates from a woman of 80 years or more with acute or convalescent COVID-19. The rearrangement joins TRBV15 to TRBJ2-5; 7 nucleotides align to TRBD1. The chain's CDR3 is CATSRDGTEETQYF. For the CDR3, the DNA is TGTGCCACCAGCAGAGATGGGACAGAAGAGACCCAGTACTTC. Using reference TRBV15 and TRBJ2-5 for the parts outside the CDR3, the full variable domain is DAMVIQNPRYQVTQFGKPVTLSCSQTLNHNVMYWYQQKSSQAPKLLFHYYDKDFNNEADTPDNFQSRRPNTSFCFLDIRSPGLGDTAMYLCATSRDGTEETQYFGPGTRLLVL.